The 16 T cell receptor beta chains in this list originate from one sample, sequenced in a study of cytomegalovirus exposure and HLA in healthy donors (dated by TCRdb to the late 2010s). Library method: the immunoSEQ multiplex PCR assay. A mixture of 60 forward primers for TCR Vbeta segments and 13 reverse primers for TCR Jbeta segments was used in the multiplex PCR. In its TCRdb copy, this immuneACCESS table keeps in-frame sequences only and misses some clones. Where compared with another copy, unresolved V genes explain less than half of these, and the others have no known cause. Across this sample there are roughly 220,000 clones, with approximately 78% seen only once. The ten most abundant clones make up 2.7% of the sample. Sequencing used PBMCs. The receptors come from a woman in her thirties or forties in good health and CMV-seronegative.

This clone was counted once. The V gene is TRBV9, the J gene TRBJ2-2; 8 bases fit TRBD1. The CDR3 consists of 17 residues. V shed 1 base, J shed 6 bases, and the junction held 11 bases outside the gene matches. The germline CDR1 and CDR2 sequences are SGDLS and YYNGEE. The CDR3 sequence: CASSVSEDRVRPGELFF. In nucleotides, the CDR3 is TGTGCCAGCAGCGTATCAGAGGACAGGGTTCGGCCCGGGGAGCTGTTTTTT.

CDR3 in amino acids: CASSVLAGGHNEQFF. The CDR3, as DNA: TGTGCCAGCAGCGTGTTAGCGGGAGGACACAATGAGCAGTTCTTC. The J gene is TRBJ2-1, the V gene TRBV7-2; 10 nucleotides agree with TRBD2. Looked up from germline, CDR1 is SGHTA and CDR2 is FQGNSA. V shed 5 bases and J 5 bases; nucleotides not matched to a gene: 6. CDR3 length: 15 amino acids. The full variable domain, completed using reference TRBV7-2 and TRBJ2-1, is GAGVSQSPSNKVTEKGKDVELRCDPISGHTALYWYRQSLGQGLEFLIYFQGNSAPDKSGLPSDRFSAERTGGSVSTLTIQRTQQEDSAVYLCASSVLAGGHNEQFFGPGTRLTVL.

The chain employs TRBV30 and TRBJ1-3, with D hard to call. The germline V and J ends were trimmed by 1 base and 9 bases, with 10 bases remaining between them. CDR3 size: 12 residues. CDR1 is GTSNPN and CDR2 is SVGIG in the germline V gene (reference sequence). The CDR3 sequence: CAWSAGSSTIYF. In DNA, the CDR3 is TGTGCCTGGAGTGCCGGTTCGTCCACCATATATTTT.

The chain combines TRBV2 with TRBJ1-1, with no clear D. This CDR3 has 15 amino acids. V was trimmed by 2 bases and J by 1 base, leaving 11 bases between them. In germline, CDR1 is SNHLY, CDR2 FYNNEI. The CDR3 loop reads CASSELSLRNTEAFF. Written as DNA, the CDR3 is TGTGCCAGCAGTGAATTGAGTCTAAGGAACACTGAAGCTTTCTTT.

The CDR3, as DNA: TGTGCCAGCAGGAATGGCGGGAGTGGCACCGGGGAGCTGTTTTTT. Its protein is CASRNGGSGTGELFF. The J gene is TRBJ2-2, the V gene TRBV28; 7 positions agree with TRBD2. Germline assignment: CDR1 MDHEN and CDR2 SYDVKM. The CDR3 length is 15 residues. V gave up 6 bases and J gave up 4 bases; unmatched junction bases: 8.

This clone has more than one count but fewer than ten. The rearrangement links TRBV4-1 to TRBJ1-2; D uncertain. V shed 1 base and J shed 1 base, with 10 bases lying between them. The CDR3 length is 15 residues. CDR1 MGHRA and CDR2 YSYEKL come from the germline V gene. DNA of the CDR3: TGCGCCAGCAGCCAAGCCGACATGATTAACTATGGCTACACCTTC. Its translation is CASSQADMINYGYTF.

The chain joins TRBV11-3 to TRBJ1-1, with D uncertain. Trimming took 2 bases from V and 7 from J, leaving 8 bases between them. CDR3 length equals 12 residues. Germline V lookup: CDR1 SGHNT, CDR2 YENEEA. The CDR3 sequence is CASSLTHSEAFF. CDR3 coding DNA: TGTGCCAGCAGCTTAACCCACAGTGAAGCTTTCTTT. The full variable domain, completed using reference TRBV11-3 and TRBJ1-1, is EAGVVQSPRYKIIEKKQPVAFWCNPISGHNTLYWYLQNLGQGPELLIRYENEEAVDDSQLPKDRFSAERLKGVDSTLKIQPAELGDSAVYLCASSLTHSEAFFGQGTRLTVV.

The J gene is TRBJ1-1, the V gene TRBV30; 9 nucleotides line up with TRBD1. The CDR3 totals 15 residues. Trimming cost V 4 bases and J 1 base; bases outside gene matches: 7. Per germline, CDR1 GTSNPN and CDR2 SVGIG (reference sequence). The CDR3 sequence is CAWTGTGRANTEAFF. Here the CDR3 DNA reads TGTGCCTGGACGGGGACAGGGAGGGCGAACACTGAAGCTTTCTTT.

This chain joins TRBV10-3 and TRBJ2-2, with 9 bases that match TRBD2. The trim removed 4 bases at V and 4 bases at J, leaving 7 bases unmatched. The CDR3 is 16 amino acids. Germline V gives CDR1 ENHRY, CDR2 SYGVKD. CDR3 sequence (DNA): TGTGCCATCAGTGCGGGGCGGGAGGGCGGCACCGGGGAGCTGTTTTTT. Translated: CAISAGREGGTGELFF.

The chain combines TRBV7-9 with TRBJ1-1; possible D gene TRBD1, 6 bases. Trimming took off 8 bases at V and 1 base at J, with 8 bases between the two ends. The length of the CDR3 is 12 residues. Looked up from germline, CDR1 is SEHNR and CDR2 is FQNEAQ (reference sequence). The CDR3 coding sequence is TGTGCCAGCGGGGGACAGAACACTGAAGCTTTCTTT. It encodes CASGGQNTEAFF. The full variable domain, with the rest looked up from reference TRBV7-9 and TRBJ1-1, is DTGVSQNPRHKITKRGQNVTFRCDPISEHNRLYWYRQTLGQGPEFLTYFQNEAQLEKSRLLSDRFSAERPKGSFSTLEIQRTEQGDSAMYLCASGGQNTEAFFGQGTRLTVV.

The chain joins TRBV12-5 to TRBJ2-1; D might be TRBD1 (6 bases). Trimming left V 6 bases short and J 6 bases short, with 9 bases between. Germline lookup yields CDR1 LGHNT and CDR2 FRNRAP. The length of the CDR3 is 12 residues. CDR3 in amino acids: CASGLTGNEQFF. The CDR3 DNA sequence: TGTGCTAGTGGCCTGACAGGCAATGAGCAGTTCTTC.

This rearrangement joins TRBV7-8 to TRBJ1-2, with D uncertain. CDR1 and CDR2 (germline): SGHVS, FQNEAQ. Trimming removed 5 bases at V and 4 bases at J, with 17 bases between. The CDR3 contains 15 residues. The CDR3 spells CASSPHELGVYGYTF. The CDR3 DNA reads as TGTGCCAGCAGCCCCCACGAATTGGGAGTCTATGGCTACACCTTC.

V gene TRBV7-8 combines with J gene TRBJ1-5, with a possible D match to TRBD1 (6 bases). In germline, CDR1 is SGHVS, CDR2 FQNEAQ. CDR3 length equals 14 residues. The V end lost 3 bases, the J end lost 4 bases, and 10 bases lay between the germline ends. The DNA of the CDR3 is TGTGCCAGCAGCTTTACAGGGTCGAATCAGCCCCAGCATTTT. It specifies CASSFTGSNQPQHF.

V is TRBV27 and J is TRBJ1-5; perhaps TRBD1 as D (6 bases). V lost 6 bases to trimming and J lost 7 bases, with 16 bases between them. CDR3 length: 14 residues. Germline lookup yields CDR1 MNHEY and CDR2 SMNVEV (reference sequence). CDR3 amino acids: CASRETGSGQPQHF. The CDR3 region has the DNA TGTGCCAGCAGGGAAACAGGGAGTGGACAGCCCCAGCATTTT.

This clone was detected once. The chain uses TRBV5-4 and TRBJ2-6, with D perhaps matching TRBD2 (5 bases). Trimming left V 0 bases short and J 1 base short, with 8 bases between. CDR3 length equals 16 residues. Germline loops: CDR1 SGHNT, CDR2 YYREEE (reference sequence). The CDR3 DNA follows: TGTGCCAGCAGCTTGGCGGGATTTTCTGGGGCCAACGTCCTGACTTTC. Translating it yields CASSLAGFSGANVLTF.

The V and J genes are TRBV6-4 and TRBJ2-1; TRBD1 is a possible D gene (6 bases). Germline V gene data show CDR1 as MRHNA and CDR2 as SNTAGT. Trimming stripped 0 bases from V and 8 bases from J, with 14 bases between. The CDR3 contains 15 residues. The CDR3 bases are TGTGCCAGCAGTGACTCAGGGGGTGGCAATCATGAGCAGTTCTTC. Its protein product is CASSDSGGGNHEQFF.